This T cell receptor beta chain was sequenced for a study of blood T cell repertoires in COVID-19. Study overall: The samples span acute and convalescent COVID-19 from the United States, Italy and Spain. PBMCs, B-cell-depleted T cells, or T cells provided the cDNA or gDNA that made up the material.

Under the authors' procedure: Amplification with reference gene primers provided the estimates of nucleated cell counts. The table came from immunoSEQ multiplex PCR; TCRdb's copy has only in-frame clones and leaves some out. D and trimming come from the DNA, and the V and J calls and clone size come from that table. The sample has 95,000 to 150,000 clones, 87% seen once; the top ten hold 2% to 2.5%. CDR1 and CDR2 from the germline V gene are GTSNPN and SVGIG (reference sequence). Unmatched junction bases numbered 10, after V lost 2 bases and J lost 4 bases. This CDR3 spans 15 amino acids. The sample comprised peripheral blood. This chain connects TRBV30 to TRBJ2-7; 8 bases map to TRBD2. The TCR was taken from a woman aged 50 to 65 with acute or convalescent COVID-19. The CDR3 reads CAWSTPGLARYEQYF. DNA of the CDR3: TGTGCCTGGAGTACCCCTGGACTAGCAAGATACGAGCAGTACTTC.